A selection of T cell receptor beta chains follows, all from one sample in a study of early T cells in non-severe SARS-CoV-2 infection. TCRdb analysed the 5' RACE reads with MiXCR anew, one entry per CDR3 protein. The data show around 50,000 distinct CDR3 sequences, with roughly 6.8% seen just once and 3.9% held by the top ten. The material sequenced was whole blood. These receptors originate from an adult who was a healthcare worker with PCR-confirmed SARS-CoV-2 infection or an uninfected control (not recorded which). Both conserved end residues are part of each CDR3. The D gene is left open where the match is weak. Not all rows give a size; the values are once, few, many and, for expanded clones, a class.

J gene: TRBJ1-1
V gene: TRBV5-6
D gene: -
clone size: -
CDR3 protein: CASSLLTTVMNTEAFF
CDR3 DNA: TGTGCCAGCAGCTTACTGACGACGGTGATGAACACTGAAGCTTTCTTT

J gene: TRBJ2-3
V gene: TRBV7-3
D gene: -
clone size: -
CDR3 protein: CASSGQRTDTQYF
CDR3 DNA: TGTGCCAGCAGCGGTCAACGCACAGATACGCAGTATTTT

J gene: TRBJ1-1
V gene: TRBV29-1
D gene: -
clone size: many
CDR3 protein: CSVEDSVNTEAFF
CDR3 DNA: TGCAGCGTTGAAGATTCAGTGAACACTGAAGCTTTCTTT

J gene: TRBJ2-7
V gene: TRBV3-2
D gene: -
clone size: -
CDR3 protein: CASSQDIGRSYEQYF
CDR3 DNA: TGTGCCAGCAGCCAAGATATCGGCAGATCCTACGAGCAGTACTTC

J gene: TRBJ1-5
V gene: TRBV5-8
D gene: -
clone size: few
CDR3 protein: CASTAGVSNQPQHF
CDR3 DNA: TGTGCCAGCACTGCCGGAGTTAGCAATCAGCCCCAGCATTTT

J gene: TRBJ1-2
V gene: TRBV29-1
D gene: TRBD1
clone size: many
CDR3 protein: CSVRTGGGGYTF
CDR3 DNA: TGCAGCGTTAGGACAGGGGGCGGAGGCTACACCTTC

J gene: TRBJ2-7
V gene: TRBV2
D gene: TRBD2
clone size: few
CDR3 protein: CASSEETSGVYEQYF
CDR3 DNA: TGTGCCAGCAGTGAAGAAACTAGCGGGGTCTACGAGCAGTACTTC

J gene: TRBJ1-1
V gene: TRBV6-5
D gene: TRBD1
clone size: many
CDR3 protein: CASSPSGTVLTEAFF
CDR3 DNA: TGTGCCAGCAGTCCCTCCGGGACAGTTCTCACTGAAGCTTTCTTT

J gene: TRBJ2-5
V gene: TRBV19
D gene: TRBD1
clone size: many
CDR3 protein: CASSDYLRTGALTGTQYF
CDR3 DNA: TGTGCCAGTAGTGACTACCTAAGGACAGGGGCGCTTACGGGGACCCAGTACTTC

J gene: TRBJ2-5
V gene: TRBV15
D gene: -
clone size: -
CDR3 protein: CATSPFPRETQYF
CDR3 DNA: TGTGCCACCAGCCCTTTCCCCAGAGAGACCCAGTACTTC

J gene: TRBJ1-1
V gene: TRBV20-1
D gene: TRBD1
clone size: -
CDR3 protein: CSAPGGITEAFF
CDR3 DNA: TGCAGTGCCCCAGGGGGAATCACTGAAGCTTTCTTT

J gene: TRBJ2-1
V gene: TRBV12-3/TRBV12-4
D gene: -
clone size: many
CDR3 protein: CASSDGGSYNEQFF
CDR3 DNA: TGTGCCAGCAGTGACGGAGGCTCCTACAATGAGCAGTTCTTC

J gene: TRBJ2-6
V gene: TRBV6-2/TRBV6-3
D gene: -
clone size: -
CDR3 protein: CASSKSSGANVLTF
CDR3 DNA: TGTGCCAGCAGCAAGAGCTCTGGGGCCAACGTCCTGACTTTC

J gene: TRBJ1-1
V gene: TRBV28
D gene: -
clone size: many
CDR3 protein: CASSLFTGRGEAFF
CDR3 DNA: TGTGCCAGCAGTTTATTTACAGGGAGGGGTGAAGCTTTCTTT

J gene: TRBJ1-6
V gene: TRBV24-1
D gene: -
clone size: -
CDR3 protein: CATSDSRKGGTSPLHF
CDR3 DNA: TGTGCCACCAGTGATTCCAGAAAGGGCGGTACTTCACCCCTCCACTTT

J gene: TRBJ2-7
V gene: TRBV11-3
D gene: TRBD1
clone size: many
CDR3 protein: CASSSPTGGLNEQYF
CDR3 DNA: TGTGCCAGCAGCTCACCTACAGGGGGCTTGAACGAGCAGTACTTC

J gene: TRBJ2-7
V gene: TRBV7-9
D gene: -
clone size: few
CDR3 protein: CASSLRQYEQYF
CDR3 DNA: TGTGCCAGCAGCCTCCGACAGTACGAGCAGTACTTC

J gene: TRBJ1-6
V gene: TRBV6-5
D gene: -
clone size: -
CDR3 protein: CASSYSERNSPLHF
CDR3 DNA: TGTGCCAGCAGTTACTCGGAGCGAAATTCACCCCTCCACTTT

J gene: TRBJ1-5
V gene: TRBV28
D gene: -
clone size: few
CDR3 protein: CASNGRSGGDQPQHF
CDR3 DNA: TGTGCCAGCAACGGCCGATCTGGGGGGGATCAGCCCCAGCATTTT

J gene: TRBJ1-6
V gene: TRBV6-5
D gene: -
clone size: many
CDR3 protein: CASSTRSSLGNSPLHF
CDR3 DNA: TGTGCCAGCAGTACCCGATCCTCGTTGGGTAATTCACCCCTCCACTTT

J gene: TRBJ1-2
V gene: TRBV29-1
D gene: -
clone size: -
CDR3 protein: CSVESVPRSYGYTF
CDR3 DNA: TGCAGCGTTGAGAGCGTGCCCCGTTCTTATGGCTACACCTTC

J gene: TRBJ1-1
V gene: TRBV7-8
D gene: -
clone size: few
CDR3 protein: CASRTIAGSVMNTEAFF
CDR3 DNA: TGTGCCAGCAGGACCATCGCGGGATCGGTTATGAACACTGAAGCTTTCTTT

J gene: TRBJ1-2
V gene: TRBV28
D gene: -
clone size: many
CDR3 protein: CASSLGSYGYTF
CDR3 DNA: TGTGCCAGCAGTTTGGGCAGTTATGGCTACACCTTC

J gene: TRBJ1-2
V gene: TRBV20-1
D gene: -
clone size: many
CDR3 protein: CSARSPGEGYYGYTF
CDR3 DNA: TGCAGTGCTAGGTCCCCAGGGGAGGGCTACTATGGCTACACCTTC

J gene: TRBJ1-4
V gene: TRBV7-8
D gene: TRBD1
clone size: few
CDR3 protein: CASRGQGFATNEKLFF
CDR3 DNA: TGTGCCAGCAGAGGACAGGGCTTTGCAACTAATGAAAAACTGTTTTTT

J gene: TRBJ1-2
V gene: TRBV6-5
D gene: TRBD1
clone size: many
CDR3 protein: CASSAGQPYGYTF
CDR3 DNA: TGTGCCAGCAGCGCGGGACAGCCCTATGGCTACACCTTC

J gene: TRBJ2-1
V gene: TRBV7-2
D gene: TRBD1
clone size: -
CDR3 protein: CASSISGTGVLHEQFF
CDR3 DNA: TGTGCCAGCAGCATTTCCGGGACAGGGGTCCTCCATGAGCAGTTCTTC

J gene: TRBJ2-1
V gene: TRBV6-2/TRBV6-3
D gene: TRBD2
clone size: few
CDR3 protein: CASKSSTSGEQFF
CDR3 DNA: TGTGCCAGCAAATCGTCTACTAGCGGGGAGCAGTTCTTC

J gene: TRBJ1-2
V gene: TRBV29-1
D gene: -
clone size: many
CDR3 protein: CSVGGQQIGGYGYTF
CDR3 DNA: TGCAGCGTTGGGGGACAACAGATAGGAGGCTATGGCTACACCTTC

J gene: TRBJ2-3
V gene: TRBV4-2
D gene: -
clone size: few
CDR3 protein: CASSQRRGGEADTQYF
CDR3 DNA: TGTGCCAGCAGCCAACGGCGGGGCGGGGAAGCAGATACGCAGTATTTT

J gene: TRBJ2-7
V gene: TRBV6-1
D gene: -
clone size: -
CDR3 protein: CASSESSAYYEQYF
CDR3 DNA: TGTGCCAGCAGTGAATCTTCGGCATACTACGAGCAGTACTTC

J gene: TRBJ1-2
V gene: TRBV11-3
D gene: -
clone size: many
CDR3 protein: CASSLLSTDYGYTF
CDR3 DNA: TGTGCCAGCAGCCTCCTTTCGACGGACTATGGCTACACCTTC

J gene: TRBJ2-1
V gene: TRBV6-4
D gene: TRBD1
clone size: -
CDR3 protein: CASSDSSGQGATEQFF
CDR3 DNA: TGTGCCAGCAGTGACTCGTCCGGACAGGGGGCTACTGAGCAGTTCTTC

J gene: TRBJ2-1
V gene: TRBV7-2
D gene: -
clone size: -
CDR3 protein: CASSLEETRREQFF
CDR3 DNA: TGTGCCAGCAGCTTAGAAGAGACTAGGCGTGAGCAGTTCTTC

J gene: TRBJ2-1
V gene: TRBV5-6
D gene: -
clone size: -
CDR3 protein: CASSWGHEQFF
CDR3 DNA: TGTGCCAGCAGCTGGGGCCATGAGCAGTTCTTC

J gene: TRBJ2-2
V gene: TRBV3-2
D gene: -
clone size: many
CDR3 protein: CASSQDGRNTGELFF
CDR3 DNA: TGTGCCAGCAGCCAAGATGGCAGAAACACCGGGGAGCTGTTTTTT

J gene: TRBJ2-7
V gene: TRBV7-6
D gene: -
clone size: few
CDR3 protein: CASSARSESYEQYF
CDR3 DNA: TGTGCCAGCAGCGCGCGGAGCGAATCGTACGAGCAGTACTTC

J gene: TRBJ2-5
V gene: TRBV6-2/TRBV6-3
D gene: -
clone size: many
CDR3 protein: CASSRTEETQYF
CDR3 DNA: TGTGCCAGCAGTCGAACCGAGGAGACCCAGTACTTC

J gene: TRBJ2-7
V gene: TRBV11-1
D gene: TRBD1
clone size: few
CDR3 protein: CASSLTQGAYYEQYF
CDR3 DNA: TGTGCCAGCAGCCTCACGCAGGGGGCCTACTACGAGCAGTACTTC

J gene: TRBJ2-1
V gene: TRBV7-2
D gene: -
clone size: many
CDR3 protein: CASSLDGGYYNEQFF
CDR3 DNA: TGTGCCAGCAGCTTAGATGGAGGGTACTACAATGAGCAGTTCTTC

J gene: TRBJ1-1
V gene: TRBV20-1
D gene: -
clone size: many
CDR3 protein: CSASKATIEAFF
CDR3 DNA: TGCAGTGCTAGTAAGGCGACGATTGAAGCTTTCTTT

J gene: TRBJ1-1
V gene: TRBV10-3
D gene: TRBD1
clone size: many
CDR3 protein: CAIRGTGGQYTEAFF
CDR3 DNA: TGTGCCATCAGAGGGACAGGGGGCCAATATACTGAAGCTTTCTTT

J gene: TRBJ2-7
V gene: TRBV11-2
D gene: TRBD1
clone size: few
CDR3 protein: CASSLDRDITYEQYF
CDR3 DNA: TGTGCCAGCAGCCTTGACAGGGATATTACGTACGAGCAGTACTTC

J gene: TRBJ2-7
V gene: TRBV4-2
D gene: -
clone size: few
CDR3 protein: CASSHNRAVSSYEQYF
CDR3 DNA: TGTGCCAGCAGCCACAATCGTGCGGTATCCTCCTACGAGCAGTACTTC

J gene: TRBJ2-7
V gene: TRBV4-3
D gene: -
clone size: many
CDR3 protein: CASSQDWGATYEQYF
CDR3 DNA: TGCGCCAGCAGCCAAGACTGGGGGGCTACCTACGAGCAGTACTTC

J gene: TRBJ2-1
V gene: TRBV9
D gene: -
clone size: many
CDR3 protein: CASSPRTDYNEQFF
CDR3 DNA: TGTGCCAGCAGCCCACGGACAGACTACAATGAGCAGTTCTTC